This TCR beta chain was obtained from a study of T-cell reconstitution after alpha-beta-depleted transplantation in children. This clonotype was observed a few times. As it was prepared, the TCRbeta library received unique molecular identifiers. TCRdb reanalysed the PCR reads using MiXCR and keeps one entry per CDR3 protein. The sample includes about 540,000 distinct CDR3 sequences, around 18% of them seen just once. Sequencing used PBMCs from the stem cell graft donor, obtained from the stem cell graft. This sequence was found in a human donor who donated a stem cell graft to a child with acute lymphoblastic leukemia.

The DNA of the CDR3 is TGCAGTGCTAGAGTCCGGGAGGTCCAAGAGACCCAGTACTTC. Protein product: CSARVREVQETQYF. The chain combines TRBV20-1 with TRBJ2-5; 7 nucleotides line up with TRBD2. Germline trimming cut 1 base from V and 1 base from J; bases unmatched to any gene: 3. CDR1 is DFQATT, CDR2 SNEGSKA, per germline (reference sequence). CDR3 size: 14 residues.